This is a list of T cell receptor beta chains from one sample in a study of CXCR3-negative and CXCR3-positive naive CD8 T cells. TCRdb re-called the 5' RACE reads, yielding one record per CDR3 amino acid sequence without DNA. Its listing shows 55,000 to 75,000 distinct CDR3 sequences. Sequencing was performed on naive CXCR3+ CD8+ T cells from blood. These receptors were obtained from a human donor in good health. Some clones in this sample may be carry-over from other donors' samples. Each CDR3 is given with its conserved first and last residue.

len	v_gene	j_gene	CDR3aa
12	TRBV29-1	TRBJ2-2	CSVSAYTGELFF
12	TRBV20-1	TRBJ2-7	CSAADSSYEQYF
15	TRBV6-5	TRBJ2-7	CASRNRDRETYEQYF
13	TRBV7-9	TRBJ2-7	CASSSPGSYEQYF
13	TRBV27	TRBJ2-5	CASSSPTSQTQYF
13	TRBV7-2	TRBJ2-2	CASSLKVSGELFF
17	TRBV14	TRBJ2-7	CASSPTDTSYLPYEQYF
15	TRBV10-3	TRBJ1-1	CAISESIGTYTEAFF
16	TRBV5-1	TRBJ2-1	CASSLGQRSSYNEQFF
14	TRBV27	TRBJ2-1	CASSFGGEVSEQFF
13	TRBV29-1	TRBJ2-1	CSVDGRGGGEQFF
14	TRBV7-2	TRBJ2-7	CASSFGTLTYEQYF
18	TRBV28	TRBJ2-7	CASSPTDRGITLSYEQYF
15	TRBV5-5	TRBJ2-7	CASSLVAGPLYEQYF
15	TRBV7-2	TRBJ2-5	CASSLLMLEGETQYF
13	TRBV29-1	TRBJ2-1	CSVEGRPNNEQFF
16	TRBV4-3	TRBJ2-7	CASSQDRQGPTYEQYF
14	TRBV29-1	TRBJ2-3	CSVKAGALPDTQYF
14	TRBV29-1	TRBJ2-2	CSVGHPVNTGELFF
20	TRBV7-9	TRBJ2-3	CASSLRVILAGAGGTDTQYF
16	TRBV25-1	TRBJ2-1	CASSQNVPSSYNEQFF
15	TRBV25-1	TRBJ1-2	CASSGRPREDYGYTF
14	TRBV7-9	TRBJ2-2	CASFGGVDTGELFF
13	TRBV6-5	TRBJ1-1	CASRATGDTEAFF
16	TRBV5-1	TRBJ1-1	CASIPGQGSWDTEAFF
14	TRBV7-9	TRBJ2-7	CASSLGGSYYEQYF
17	TRBV4-2	TRBJ2-3	CASSQPSQGFSTDTQYF
13	TRBV5-6	TRBJ2-1	CASSSGTYNEQFF
16	TRBV7-3	TRBJ1-5	CASSTTYREFNQPQHF